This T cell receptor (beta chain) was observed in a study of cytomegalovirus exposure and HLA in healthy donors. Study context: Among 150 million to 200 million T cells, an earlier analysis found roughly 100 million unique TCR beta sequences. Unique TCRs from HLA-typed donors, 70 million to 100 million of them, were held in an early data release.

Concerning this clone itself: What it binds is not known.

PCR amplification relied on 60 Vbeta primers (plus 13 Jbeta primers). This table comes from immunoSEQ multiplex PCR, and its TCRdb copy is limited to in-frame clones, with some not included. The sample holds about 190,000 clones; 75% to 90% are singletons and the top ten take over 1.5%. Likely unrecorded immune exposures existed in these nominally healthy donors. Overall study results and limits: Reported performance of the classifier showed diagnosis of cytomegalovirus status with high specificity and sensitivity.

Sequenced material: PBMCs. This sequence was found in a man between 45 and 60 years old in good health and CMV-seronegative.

CDR3 residues: CASSLAGHNEKLFF. CDR3 sequence (DNA): TGTGCCAGCAGCTTAGCGGGGCATAATGAAAAACTGTTTTTT. The chain carries TRBV7-2 and TRBJ1-4; possible D gene TRBD1, 5 bases. Looked up from germline, CDR1 is SGHTA and CDR2 is FQGNSA. V was shortened by 0 bases and J by 4 bases, with 6 bases between the two germline ends. The CDR3 length is 14 residues.